The clone carrying this TCR beta chain came up many times. The antigen remains unidentified. TCRdb called clones again from the PCR reads with MiXCR. The sample records about 12,000 clones, roughly 12% being singletons. Each patient went into thyroid surgery without having received any treatment. These data belong to a study of metastatic and nonmetastatic thyroid tumors. Overall study findings and caveats: When malignant thyroid tumors were compared with benign nodules, TCR beta diversity was reportedly significantly higher in the malignant tumors. This held in both blood and tumor samples.

Sequencing input: blood. This clonotype was sampled from a female donor with papillary thyroid cancer or a benign thyroid nodule (not recorded which). Some clones in this sample may be carry-over from other donors' samples.

Written as DNA, the CDR3 is TGTGCCAGCAGCCAGTTAGCGAACAATGAGCAGTTCTTC. It codes for CASSQLANNEQFF. The chain uses TRBV3-1 and TRBJ2-1, with D maybe TRBD2 (5 bases). Trimming took off 3 bases at V and 5 bases at J, with 8 bases between the two ends. The CDR3 extends over 13 amino acids. Germline CDR1 is LGHDT and CDR2 is YNNKEL (reference sequence).